A selection of T cell receptor beta chains follows, all from one sample in a study of cytomegalovirus exposure and HLA in healthy donors. Clones were sequenced by immunoSEQ multiplex PCR, and TCRdb holds only the in-frame ones, with some missing. The sample has 130,000 or so clones. Sequencing used PBMCs. Source of these receptors: a woman aged 18-29 years in good health and CMV-seronegative. Both conserved end residues are trimmed from each CDR3.

>TRBJ1-3|TRBV2
ASSDQLFSGNTIY
>TRBJ2-3|TRBV7-9
ASSRGTSSDTDTQY
>TRBJ1-5|TRBV19
ASSDRWGRNQPQH
>TRBJ2-3|TRBV4-1
ASSQAPVAEGATDTQY
>TRBJ1-2|TRBV5-5
ASSTENYGYT
>TRBJ2-7|TRBV6-5
ASSYSSGAAYEQY
>TRBJ1-6|TRBV19
ASSISRPGQGLH
>TRBJ2-5|TRBV9
ASSVGGSGVQETQY
>TRBJ1-1|TRBV28
ASSFSPTVNTEAF
>TRBJ1-1|TRBV18
ASSPLAAVGGTEAF
>TRBJ2-3|TRBV5-1
ASSATGIPDTQY
>TRBJ1-2|TRBV27
ASSPAGQDLTNYGYT
>TRBJ2-7|TRBV15
ATSREGFSYEQY
>TRBJ2-3|TRBV4-1
ASSQVGLAESDTQY
>TRBJ1-2|TRBV7-2
ASSPDSNYGYT
>TRBJ2-3|TRBV19
ASSIIAGTDTQY
>TRBJ1-3|TRBV18
ASSPPTGLSGNTIY
>TRBJ1-2|TRBV19
ASSTGGRIIGDYGYT
>TRBJ2-2|TRBV9
ASSVAGRATGELF
>TRBJ1-2|TRBV7-2
ASSPDAGAVYGYT
>TRBJ1-2|TRBV2
ASTSANYGYT
>TRBJ2-2|TRBV5-1
ASSPGQDTGELF
>TRBJ2-5|TRBV5-1
ASSLGTQHEETQY
>TRBJ2-3|TRBV5-4
ASRPGTSRGVTDTQY
>TRBJ2-3|TRBV2
ASRLTSGRPDTQY
>TRBJ1-1|TRBV7-7
ASIQLFGSRMNTEAF
>TRBJ1-2|TRBV11-2
ASSLSQGSGGGYT
>TRBJ1-6|TRBV7-2
ASSLDGGYNSPLH
>TRBJ1-5|TRBV5-8
ASSLGPGSDQPQH
>TRBJ1-1|TRBV11-2
ASSFTRNTEAF
>TRBJ2-3|TRBV30
AWSEPQGGSTDTQY
>TRBJ1-1|TRBV19
ASSYTSNTEAF
>TRBJ2-3|TRBV2
ASSLTRSTDTQY
>TRBJ2-3|TRBV11-1
ASSLVRTSQKTHTQY
>TRBJ1-1|TRBV5-1
ASSLVARDSNTEAF
>TRBJ2-3|TRBV19
ASSIPTQGLTQY
>TRBJ2-6|TRBV5-1
ASFLVGDVLT
>TRBJ2-3|TRBV15
ATSRDDPRDRVTSGTPADTQY
>TRBJ2-3|TRBV19
ASSRWWGGKDTQY
>TRBJ1-3|TRBV6-5
ASSYSLGAGNTIY
>TRBJ2-2|TRBV4-2
ASSQVFAPSTGELF
>TRBJ2-7|TRBV6-5
ASSYGQGRYEQY
>TRBJ1-2|TRBV19
ASSSRVGTGGRSYGYT
>TRBJ1-1|TRBV5-1
ASSPGTGYTEAF
>TRBJ2-5|TRBV10-3
AISESRVVVGDRY
>TRBJ2-5|TRBV4-2
ASSQAGGQETQY
>TRBJ1-1|TRBV19
ASSPQGATEAF